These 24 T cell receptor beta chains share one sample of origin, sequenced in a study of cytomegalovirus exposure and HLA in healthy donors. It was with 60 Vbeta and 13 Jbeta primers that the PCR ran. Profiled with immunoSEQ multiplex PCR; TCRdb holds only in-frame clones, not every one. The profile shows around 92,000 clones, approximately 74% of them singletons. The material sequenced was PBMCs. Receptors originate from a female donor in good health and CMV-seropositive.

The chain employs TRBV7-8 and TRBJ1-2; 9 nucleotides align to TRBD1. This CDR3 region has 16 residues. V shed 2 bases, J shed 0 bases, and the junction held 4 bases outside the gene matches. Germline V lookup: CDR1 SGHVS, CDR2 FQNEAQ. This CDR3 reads CASSLTGGLANYGYTF. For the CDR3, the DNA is TGTGCCAGCAGCTTAACAGGGGGCTTAGCTAACTATGGCTACACCTTC.

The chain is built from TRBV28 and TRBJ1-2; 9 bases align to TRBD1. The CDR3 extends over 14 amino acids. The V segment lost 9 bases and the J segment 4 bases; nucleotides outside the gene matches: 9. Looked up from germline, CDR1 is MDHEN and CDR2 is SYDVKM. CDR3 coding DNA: TGTGCCAGTAGTCCTGGACAGGGGAGCTATGGCTACACCTTC. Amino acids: CASSPGQGSYGYTF.

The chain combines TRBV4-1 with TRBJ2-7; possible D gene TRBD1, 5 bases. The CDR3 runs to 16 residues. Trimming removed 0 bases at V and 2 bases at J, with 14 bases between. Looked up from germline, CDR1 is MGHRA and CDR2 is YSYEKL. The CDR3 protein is CASSQEGWTTTYEQYF. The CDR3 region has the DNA TGCGCCAGCAGCCAAGAGGGGTGGACAACTACCTACGAGCAGTACTTC.

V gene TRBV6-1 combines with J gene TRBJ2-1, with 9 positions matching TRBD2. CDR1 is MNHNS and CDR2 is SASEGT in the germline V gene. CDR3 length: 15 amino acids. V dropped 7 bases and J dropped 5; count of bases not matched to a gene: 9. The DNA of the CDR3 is TGTGCCAGCATTCGGGGGGCGGGGGGGGACAATGAGCAGTTCTTC. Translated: CASIRGAGGDNEQFF.

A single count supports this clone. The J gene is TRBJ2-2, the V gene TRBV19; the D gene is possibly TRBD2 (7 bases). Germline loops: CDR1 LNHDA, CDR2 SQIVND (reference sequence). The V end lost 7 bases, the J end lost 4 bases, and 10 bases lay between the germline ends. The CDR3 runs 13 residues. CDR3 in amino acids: CASNRGGTGELFF. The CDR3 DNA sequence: TGTGCCAGTAATAGGGGGGGCACCGGGGAGCTGTTTTTT.

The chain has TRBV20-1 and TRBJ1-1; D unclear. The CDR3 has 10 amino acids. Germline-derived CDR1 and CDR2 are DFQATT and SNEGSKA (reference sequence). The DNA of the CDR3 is TGCATCCCGGAGGACACTGAAGCTTTCTTT. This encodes CIPEDTEAFF.

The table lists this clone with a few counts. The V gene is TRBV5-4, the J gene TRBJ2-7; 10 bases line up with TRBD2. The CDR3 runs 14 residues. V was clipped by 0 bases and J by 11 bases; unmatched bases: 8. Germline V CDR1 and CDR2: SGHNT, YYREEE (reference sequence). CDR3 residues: CASSLESSGGREYF. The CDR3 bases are TGTGCCAGCAGCTTGGAGTCTAGCGGGGGTCGGGAGTACTTC.

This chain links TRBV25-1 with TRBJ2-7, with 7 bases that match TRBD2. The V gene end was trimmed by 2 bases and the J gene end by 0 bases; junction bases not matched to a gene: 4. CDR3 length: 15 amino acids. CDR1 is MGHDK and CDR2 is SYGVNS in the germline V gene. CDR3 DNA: TGTGCCAGCAGTGAAGTCAGGGACTACTCCTACGAGCAGTACTTC. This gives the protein CASSEVRDYSYEQYF.

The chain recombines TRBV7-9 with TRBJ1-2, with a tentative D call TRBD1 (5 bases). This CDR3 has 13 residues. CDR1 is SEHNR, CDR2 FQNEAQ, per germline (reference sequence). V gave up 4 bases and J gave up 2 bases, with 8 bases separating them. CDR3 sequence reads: CASSSTANYGYTF. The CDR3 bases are TGTGCCAGCAGCTCGACAGCAAACTATGGCTACACCTTC.

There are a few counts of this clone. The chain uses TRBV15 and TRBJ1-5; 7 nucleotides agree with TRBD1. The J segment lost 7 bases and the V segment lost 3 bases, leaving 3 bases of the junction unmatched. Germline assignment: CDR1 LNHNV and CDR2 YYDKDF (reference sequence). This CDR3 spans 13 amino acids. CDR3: CATSRDRHQPQHF. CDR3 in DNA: TGTGCCACCAGCAGGGACAGGCACCAGCCCCAGCATTTT.

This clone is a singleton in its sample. The CDR3 DNA follows: TGTGCCAGCAGCTTGGGGGACAGGGTTGATGAGCAGTTCTTC. Translation gives CASSLGDRVDEQFF. The genes are TRBV5-6 and TRBJ2-1; 9 nucleotides match TRBD1. The CDR3 totals 14 residues. The germline gives CDR1 SGHDT, CDR2 YYEEEE. With 0 bases clipped from V and 8 bases from J, the junction kept 3 bases outside the gene matches. Supplemented by reference TRBV5-6 and TRBJ2-1, the full variable domain reads DAGVTQSPTHLIKTRGQQVTLRCSPKSGHDTVSWYQQALGQGPQFIFQYYEEEERQRGNFPDRFSGHQFPNYSSELNVNALLLGDSALYLCASSLGDRVDEQFFGPGTRLTVL.

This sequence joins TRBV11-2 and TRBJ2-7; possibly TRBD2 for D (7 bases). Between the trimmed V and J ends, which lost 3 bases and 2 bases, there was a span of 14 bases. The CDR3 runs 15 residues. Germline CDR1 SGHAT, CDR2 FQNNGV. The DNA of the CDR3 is TGTGCCAGCAGCTTGGGGGCTAGCGGCACCTACGAGCAGTACTTC. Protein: CASSLGASGTYEQYF.

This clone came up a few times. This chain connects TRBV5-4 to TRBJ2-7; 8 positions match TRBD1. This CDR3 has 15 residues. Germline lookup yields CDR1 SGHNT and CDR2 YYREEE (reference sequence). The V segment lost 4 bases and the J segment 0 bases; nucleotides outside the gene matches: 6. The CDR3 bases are TGTGCCAGCAGCCTGCGACAGGGGATCTCCTACGAGCAGTACTTC. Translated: CASSLRQGISYEQYF.

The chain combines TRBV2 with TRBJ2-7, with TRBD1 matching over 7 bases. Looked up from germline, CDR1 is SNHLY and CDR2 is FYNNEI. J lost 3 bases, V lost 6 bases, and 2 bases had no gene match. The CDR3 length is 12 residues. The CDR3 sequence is CASRGQSYEQYF. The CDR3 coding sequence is TGTGCCAGCAGGGGACAGAGCTACGAGCAGTACTTC.

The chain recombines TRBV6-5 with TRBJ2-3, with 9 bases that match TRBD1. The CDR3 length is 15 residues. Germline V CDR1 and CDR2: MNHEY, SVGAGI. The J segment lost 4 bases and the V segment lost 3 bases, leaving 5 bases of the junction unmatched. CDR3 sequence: CASSYNRGRSDTQYF. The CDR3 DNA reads TGTGCCAGCAGTTATAACAGGGGGCGGTCAGATACGCAGTATTTT.

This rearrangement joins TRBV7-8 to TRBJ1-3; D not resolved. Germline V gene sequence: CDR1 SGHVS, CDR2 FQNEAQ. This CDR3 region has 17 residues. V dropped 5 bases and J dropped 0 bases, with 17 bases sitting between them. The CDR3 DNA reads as TGTGCCAGCAGCAAACAGACGATCCAGAGCTCTGGAAACACCATATATTTT. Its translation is CASSKQTIQSSGNTIYF.

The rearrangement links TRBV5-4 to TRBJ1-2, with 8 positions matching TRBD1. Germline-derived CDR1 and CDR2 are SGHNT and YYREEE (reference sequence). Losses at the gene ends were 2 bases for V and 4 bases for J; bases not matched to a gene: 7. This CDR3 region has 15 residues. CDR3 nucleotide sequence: TGTGCCAGCAGCTTCCGGGACAGGCGTACCTATGGCTACACCTTC. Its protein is CASSFRDRRTYGYTF.

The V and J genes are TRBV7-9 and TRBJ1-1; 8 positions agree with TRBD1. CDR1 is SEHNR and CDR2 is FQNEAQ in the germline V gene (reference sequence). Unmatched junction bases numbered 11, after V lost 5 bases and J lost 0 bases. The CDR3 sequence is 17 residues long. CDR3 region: CASSAQSRGPVNTEAFF. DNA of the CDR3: TGTGCCAGCAGCGCACAATCCAGGGGGCCAGTGAACACTGAAGCTTTCTTT. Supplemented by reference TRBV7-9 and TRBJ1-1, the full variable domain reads DTGVSQNPRHKITKRGQNVTFRCDPISEHNRLYWYRQTLGQGPEFLTYFQNEAQLEKSRLLSDRFSAERPKGSFSTLEIQRTEQGDSAMYLCASSAQSRGPVNTEAFFGQGTRLTVV.

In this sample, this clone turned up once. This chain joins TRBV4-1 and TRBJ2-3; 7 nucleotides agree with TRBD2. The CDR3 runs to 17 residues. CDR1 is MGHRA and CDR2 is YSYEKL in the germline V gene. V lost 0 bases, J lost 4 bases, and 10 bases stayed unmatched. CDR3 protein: CASSQDQTSRHADTQYF. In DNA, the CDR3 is TGCGCCAGCAGCCAAGATCAGACTAGCAGACATGCAGATACGCAGTATTTT.

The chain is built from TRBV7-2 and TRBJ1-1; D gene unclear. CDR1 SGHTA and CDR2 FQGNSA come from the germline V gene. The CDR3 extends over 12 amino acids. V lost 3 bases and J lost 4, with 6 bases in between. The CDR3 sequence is CASSFGSTEAFF. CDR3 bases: TGTGCCAGCAGCTTCGGGAGCACTGAAGCTTTCTTT.

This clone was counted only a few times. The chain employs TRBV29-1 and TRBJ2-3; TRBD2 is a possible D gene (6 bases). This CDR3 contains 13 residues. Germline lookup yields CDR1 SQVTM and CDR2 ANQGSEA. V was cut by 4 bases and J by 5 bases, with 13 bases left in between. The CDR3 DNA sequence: TGCAGCGTTGGCGGAGGGGCTGTAGATACGCAGTATTTT. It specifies CSVGGGAVDTQYF.

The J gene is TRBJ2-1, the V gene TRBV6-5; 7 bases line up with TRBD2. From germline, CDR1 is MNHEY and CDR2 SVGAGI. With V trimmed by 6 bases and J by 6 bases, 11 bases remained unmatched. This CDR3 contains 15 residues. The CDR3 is CASRGIGGTFNEQFF. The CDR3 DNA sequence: TGTGCCAGCAGGGGGATCGGGGGGACTTTCAATGAGCAGTTCTTC.

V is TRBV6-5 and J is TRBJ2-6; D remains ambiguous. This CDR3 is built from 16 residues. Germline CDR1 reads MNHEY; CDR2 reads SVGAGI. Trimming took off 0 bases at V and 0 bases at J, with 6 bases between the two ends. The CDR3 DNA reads TGTGCCAGCAGTTACTCGAGAGCCTCTGGGGCCAACGTCCTGACTTTC. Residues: CASSYSRASGANVLTF.

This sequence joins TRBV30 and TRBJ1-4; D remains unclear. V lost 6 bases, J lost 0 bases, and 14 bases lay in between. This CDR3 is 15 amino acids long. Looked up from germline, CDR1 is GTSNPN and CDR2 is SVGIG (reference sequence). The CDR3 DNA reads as TGTGCCTGCCATGGCGCGGATTCAACTAATGAAAAACTGTTTTTT. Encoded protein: CACHGADSTNEKLFF.